These 25 T cell receptor beta chains were sequenced from one sample in a study of blood T cell repertoires in COVID-19 (dated by TCRdb to the early 2020s). Receptors were amplified or captured by the immunoSEQ multiplex PCR assay. The immuneACCESS repertoire file appears here via TCRdb, limited to in-frame rearrangements. These files lack a portion of the clones; in checked studies, under half of the deficit traces to unresolved V genes, and the cause of the others is not known. Here the sample has hundreds of thousands of clones; over 70% occur a single time. Of the sample, approximately 5.3% falls within the top ten clones. The sample was peripheral blood. Receptors originate from an elderly man with acute or convalescent COVID-19.

The rearrangement uses TRBV5-5 and TRBJ2-1; 7 bases are a match to TRBD2. Trimming cost V 3 bases and J 0 bases; bases outside gene matches: 6. Germline V gene lookup returns CDR1 SGHKS and CDR2 YYEKEE (reference sequence). The CDR3 has 16 amino acids. The CDR3 loop is CASSSDAGVSYNEQFF. In nucleotides, the CDR3 is TGTGCCAGCAGCTCCGATGCGGGGGTCTCCTACAATGAGCAGTTCTTC.

This clone was seen a handful of times. The V and J genes are TRBV2 and TRBJ2-5, with D tentatively TRBD1 (6 bases). The germline V gene encodes CDR1 SNHLY and CDR2 FYNNEI. V was clipped by 4 bases and J by 5 bases, with 17 bases between them. The CDR3 is made up of 15 amino acids. Here the CDR3 DNA reads TGTGCCAGCAGTGTGGGGCCCAGGGGAAAGGAGACCCAGTACTTC. Encoded protein: CASSVGPRGKETQYF.

This chain uses TRBV19 with TRBJ2-3; 9 bases agree with TRBD1. V was clipped by 4 bases and J by 6 bases; unmatched bases: 8. In germline, CDR1 is LNHDA, CDR2 SQIVND (reference sequence). The CDR3 sequence is 15 residues long. The CDR3 sequence: CASSTRDRVSDTQYF. CDR3 DNA sequence: TGTGCCAGTAGTACCCGGGACAGGGTTTCGGATACGCAGTATTTT.

The chain carries TRBV7-9 and TRBJ2-5; D remains unclear. The CDR3 extends over 12 amino acids. The germline V and J ends were trimmed by 5 bases and 7 bases, with 11 bases remaining between them. The germline gives CDR1 SEHNR, CDR2 FQNEAQ (reference sequence). This CDR3 is CASSAIDLTQYF. DNA for the CDR3: TGTGCCAGCAGCGCAATAGACTTGACCCAGTACTTC.

V usage is TRBV27 and J usage is TRBJ2-7, with D possibly matching TRBD2 (6 bases). V was clipped by 4 bases and J by 7 bases, with 20 bases between them. The length of the CDR3 is 15 residues. Germline V gene data show CDR1 as MNHEY and CDR2 as SMNVEV (reference sequence). The CDR3 loop is CASSSSWRGAGEQYF. CDR3 DNA: TGTGCCAGCAGTTCATCCTGGCGGGGTGCCGGGGAGCAGTACTTC.

This chain joins TRBV20-1 and TRBJ1-4; D is unresolved. V lost 3 bases, J lost 6 bases, and 5 bases lay in between. CDR1 DFQATT and CDR2 SNEGSKA come from the germline V gene (reference sequence). There are 11 residues in the CDR3. CDR3 loop: CSASLDEKLFF. CDR3 in DNA: TGCAGTGCTAGCTTAGATGAAAAACTGTTTTTT.

This chain connects TRBV5-1 to TRBJ1-3; 7 nucleotides align to TRBD1. The J segment lost 0 bases and the V segment lost 3 bases, leaving 3 bases of the junction unmatched. The CDR3 contains 15 residues. The germline CDR1 and CDR2 sequences are SGHRS and YFSETQ. The CDR3 protein is CASSWGQSSGNTIYF. CDR3 bases: TGCGCCAGCAGCTGGGGACAGTCCTCTGGAAACACCATATATTTT.

This chain joins TRBV27 and TRBJ1-2; D may be TRBD1 (5 bases). Germline V gene sequence: CDR1 MNHEY, CDR2 SMNVEV (reference sequence). V gave up 1 base and J gave up 8 bases, with 14 bases separating them. The CDR3 contains 14 residues. The CDR3 nucleotides read TGTGCCAGCAGTTTATTGCGGGGGGGTGAAGGCTACACCTTC. This codes for CASSLLRGGEGYTF.

The chain uses TRBV6-2 or TRBV6-3 and TRBJ2-1, with TRBD2 identical over 16 bases. The CDR3 contains 20 residues. Per the germline V gene, CDR1 is MNHEY and CDR2 is SVGEGT. V dropped 2 bases and J dropped 2; count of bases not matched to a gene: 9. The CDR3: CASSYPSLGLAGGPYNEQFF. DNA of the CDR3: TGTGCCAGCAGTTACCCATCTCTGGGACTAGCGGGGGGGCCCTACAATGAGCAGTTCTTC.

The chain combines TRBV6-4 with TRBJ2-2; D gene uncertain. This CDR3 contains 16 residues. CDR1 MRHNA and CDR2 SNTAGT come from the germline V gene. Trimming shortened V by 0 bases and J by 4 bases, and 12 bases separated the two germline ends. The CDR3 nucleotides read TGTGCCAGCAGTGACTCCCCAGTGGTAGCCACCGGGGAGCTGTTTTTT. This sequence encodes CASSDSPVVATGELFF.

This clone has just one count. The chain is built from TRBV4-1 and TRBJ1-5; 7 bases map to TRBD1. With V trimmed by 5 bases and J by 2 bases, 12 bases remained unmatched. The germline V gene encodes CDR1 MGHRA and CDR2 YSYEKL. CDR3 length: 17 amino acids. CDR3 coding DNA: TGCGCCAGCAGCTACCAGGGGGGACTCAGAGGCAATCAGCCCCAGCATTTT. Amino acids: CASSYQGGLRGNQPQHF.

The chain is built from TRBV6-1 and TRBJ1-5, with a tentative D call TRBD1 (6 bases). The V end lost 3 bases, the J end lost 2 bases, and 8 bases lay between the germline ends. The CDR3 is 14 residues long. Germline-derived CDR1 and CDR2 are MNHNS and SASEGT. The CDR3 nucleotides read TGTGCCAGCAGTGATTACAGGGGCAATCAGCCCCAGCATTTT. Amino acids: CASSDYRGNQPQHF.

This clone has more than one count but fewer than ten. This chain connects TRBV5-1 to TRBJ2-7, with 11 positions matching TRBD2. Per the germline V gene, CDR1 is SGHRS and CDR2 is YFSETQ. The V gene end was trimmed by 5 bases and the J gene end by 3 bases; junction bases not matched to a gene: 4. There are 14 residues in the CDR3. DNA of the CDR3: TGCGCCAGCAGACCCGGGACTAGCGGCTACGAGCAGTACTTC. Amino acid sequence: CASRPGTSGYEQYF.

The V gene is TRBV30, the J gene TRBJ2-7; no firm D call. Germline CDR1 reads GTSNPN; CDR2 reads SVGIG (reference sequence). With 7 bases removed from V and 0 bases from J, the gap between germline ends came to 7 bases. This CDR3 has 11 amino acids. The CDR3 loop reads CALLSSYEQYF. CDR3 nucleotide sequence: TGTGCCTTATTATCCTCCTACGAGCAGTACTTC.

The rearrangement links TRBV11-2 to TRBJ2-2; the D is unclear. This CDR3 has 14 residues. Germline CDR1 reads SGHAT; CDR2 reads FQNNGV. V lost 2 bases and J 0 bases, leaving 4 bases between the germline ends. The DNA of the CDR3 is TGTGCCAGCAGCTTACTGTCGAACACCGGGGAGCTGTTTTTT. It is translated as CASSLLSNTGELFF.

V gene TRBV19 combines with J gene TRBJ2-5, with 8 positions matching TRBD2. Germline V CDR1 and CDR2: LNHDA, SQIVND (reference sequence). With V trimmed by 3 bases and J by 0 bases, 12 bases remained unmatched. This CDR3 is 18 amino acids long. The CDR3 DNA is TGTGCCAGTAGTATGCAGAGCGGGAGTAGGGGAGACCAAGAGACCCAGTACTTC. It yields the protein CASSMQSGSRGDQETQYF.

This chain uses TRBV19 with TRBJ1-2, with 9 positions matching TRBD1. V lost 6 bases to trimming and J lost 5 bases; unmatched junction nucleotides: 13. The CDR3 has 16 amino acids. Germline lookup yields CDR1 LNHDA and CDR2 SQIVND (reference sequence). CDR3 sequence: CASRIPGTGYAYGYTF. CDR3 coding DNA: TGTGCCAGTAGAATCCCGGGGACAGGGTACGCATATGGCTACACCTTC.

V usage is TRBV7-2 and J usage is TRBJ2-7; TRBD1 matches 7 bases. The CDR3 loop spans 15 amino acids. V dropped 5 bases and J dropped 1; count of bases not matched to a gene: 8. Germline V gene lookup returns CDR1 SGHTA and CDR2 FQGNSA. The CDR3, as DNA: TGTGCCAGCAGCGTCAGGGACAGTTCGTCCTACGAGCAGTACTTC. Amino acids: CASSVRDSSSYEQYF. Full variable domain (outside the CDR3, taken from reference TRBV7-2 and TRBJ2-7): GAGVSQSPSNKVTEKGKDVELRCDPISGHTALYWYRQSLGQGLEFLIYFQGNSAPDKSGLPSDRFSAERTGGSVSTLTIQRTQQEDSAVYLCASSVRDSSSYEQYFGPGTRLTVT.

The chain is built from TRBV9 and TRBJ1-6; D not resolved. The V gene's germline CDR1 is SGDLS and CDR2 YYNGEE. This CDR3 has 15 residues. Trimming removed 3 bases from V and 3 bases from J, with 10 bases in between. CDR3: CASSDRDGYNSPLHF. The CDR3 coding sequence is TGTGCCAGCAGCGACCGGGATGGCTATAATTCACCCCTCCACTTT.

The V gene is TRBV18, the J gene TRBJ1-6; D may be TRBD1 (6 bases). Between the trimmed V and J ends, which lost 1 base and 6 bases, there was a span of 13 bases. The CDR3 contains 16 residues. Germline loops: CDR1 KGHSH, CDR2 LQKENI. CDR3 nucleotide sequence: TGTGCCAGCTCACCACAAACAGGGTTCGGTAATTCACCCCTCCACTTT. Its translation: CASSPQTGFGNSPLHF.

This chain uses TRBV6-5 with TRBJ2-5, with a possible D match to TRBD1 (6 bases). The ends were cut back, 6 bases at V and 4 bases at J, with 15 bases in the middle. Per germline, CDR1 MNHEY and CDR2 SVGAGI. The CDR3 extends over 14 amino acids. The CDR3 region is CASSSRGWGETQYF. The CDR3 DNA is TGTGCCAGCAGCTCTAGGGGGTGGGGAGAGACCCAGTACTTC.

This chain connects TRBV5-1 to TRBJ2-1; no reliable D call. Germline lookup yields CDR1 SGHRS and CDR2 YFSETQ. The CDR3 consists of 12 residues. Between the trimmed V and J ends, which lost 1 base and 8 bases, there was a span of 7 bases. CDR3 coding DNA: TGCGCCAGCAGCTTGATCGGTGATGAGCAGTTCTTC. Amino acid sequence: CASSLIGDEQFF.

The rearrangement uses TRBV5-1 and TRBJ2-2; D remains unclear. This CDR3 is 12 amino acids long. V lost 7 bases to trimming and J lost 7 bases, with 11 bases between them. Germline CDR1 is SGHRS and CDR2 is YFSETQ. The CDR3 is CASGHGSGELFF. The CDR3 bases are TGCGCCAGCGGGCACGGCAGCGGGGAGCTGTTTTTT. Variable domain in full (rest from reference TRBV5-1 and TRBJ2-2): KAGVTQTPRYLIKTRGQQVTLSCSPISGHRSVSWYQQTPGQGLQFLFEYFSETQRNKGNFPGRFSGRQFSNSRSEMNVSTLELGDSALYLCASGHGSGELFFGEGSRLTVL.

The genes are TRBV3-1 (or the pseudogene TRBV3-2) and TRBJ2-3, with 10 nucleotides matching TRBD2. Germline trimming cut 11 bases from V and 1 base from J; bases unmatched to any gene: 6. In germline, CDR1 is LGHDT, CDR2 YNNKEL (reference sequence). The CDR3 consists of 14 residues. The CDR3 region is CAARTSGRTDTQYF. DNA of the CDR3: TGTGCCGCCCGGACTAGCGGACGCACAGATACGCAGTATTTT.

The chain employs TRBV4-1 and TRBJ2-7; 10 nucleotides agree with TRBD2. J lost 5 bases, V lost 0 bases, and 4 bases had no gene match. The CDR3 runs to 15 residues. The germline V gene encodes CDR1 MGHRA and CDR2 YSYEKL. CDR3 DNA sequence: TGCGCCAGCAGCCAAGAAGGTCTAGCGGGAGACGAGCAGTACTTC. Translated, it gives CASSQEGLAGDEQYF.